This note documents a single TCR beta chain sequence. The table lists this clonotype with many counts. Its antigen remains undetermined. No base quality information exists; no much larger clone differs at one position. This was a case-control study nested in a cohort of healthcare workers in London, UK, who had nasopharyngeal swab PCR tests and blood samples taken every week. Healthcare workers were recruited during the week of the UK lockdown, between 23 and 31 March 2020, and followed weekly for up to about 15 weeks. The record originates from a study of early T cells in non-severe SARS-CoV-2 infection (dated by TCRdb to the early 2020s). Background for the entire study: Because TCR sequencing relied on bulk RNA taken from unsorted whole blood, pairing of alpha and beta chains was not possible. Here is what the overall study found, with its caveats: VDJdb matching was skewed toward anti-spike CD8 responses and likely underestimated virus-specific expansions by missing private and CD4 specificities.

Library construction relied on 5' RACE. Data came from a NextSeq 500. To correct for sequencing error and PCR bias, the TCR library protocol tagged individual cDNA molecules with unique molecular identifiers. TCR alpha and beta chains were both sequenced, and the abundances of alpha and beta sequences in each sample were closely correlated with each other. The authors' pipeline ran thus. Decombinator V4 was used to perform V gene, J gene and CDR3 annotation of TCR sequences. Expanded TCRs were defined as changing significantly between any two time points under a Poisson model with p below 0.0001. Abundances of TCRs were expressed as counts per million after normalisation to the total number of TCRs sequenced in each sample. MAIT TCRs were defined by TRAV1-2 paired with TRAJ12, TRAJ20 or TRAJ33, and iNKT TCRs by TRAV10 paired with TRAJ18. A search of VDJdb, accessed on 1 November 2021, was run for TCRs annotated to CMV, EBV and SARS-CoV-2, with TCRs annotated for multiple antigens excluded. The public reads were quality trimmed at Q25 with fastp and then assembled into clones with MiXCR by TCRdb, keeping productive beta chains. Merged by CDR3 protein, the rows form single entries marked with the most common genes and DNA. It is TCRdb's table, rather than the study itself, that gives the V and J calls and clone size. The sample data list tens of thousands of distinct CDR3 sequences, and 3.5% to 5% of these were observed just once. The ten largest clonotypes hold approximately 8.3% of the sample.

Unmatched junction bases come to 5, with V trimmed by 2 bases and J by 5 bases. CDR1 and CDR2 were assigned from the germline V gene as SGHTA and FQGNSA. Its CDR3 holds 16 amino acids, cysteine through phenylalanine. This entry keeps only the CDR3 DNA: 48 bases, framed from base 1. The TCR comes from an adult who was a healthcare worker with PCR-confirmed SARS-CoV-2 infection or an uninfected control (not recorded which). Sequenced: whole blood. The chain joins TRBV7-2 to TRBJ1-5; the junction holds 11 bases that match TRBD1. The CDR3 reads CASSLYGTGGDQPQHF. The DNA sequence is TGTGCCAGCAGCTTATACGGGACAGGGGGAGATCAGCCCCAGCATTTT.